This paragraph reports one T cell receptor beta chain. The sample originates from a study of blood T cell repertoires in COVID-19. For the study at large: Specimens from acute and convalescent COVID-19 originated in the United States, Italy and Spain. The cDNA or gDNA used as material had been derived from T cells, B-cell-depleted T cells, or PBMCs.

Trimming left V 3 bases short and J 6 bases short, with 12 bases between. The CDR3 contains 14 residues. The germline CDR1 and CDR2 sequences are MGHDK and SYGVNS. Per the original methods: Researchers report that nucleated cell counts were estimated from reference gene primer amplification. Assay: immunoSEQ multiplex PCR; the TCRdb copy retains only in-frame clones and omits some. V, J and clone size reflect that table, while D and trimming were determined from the DNA. In the table there are about 160,000 clones, around nine tenths of which are singletons. One Seattle source followed patients from active infection through their disease course.

Sequencing was carried out using peripheral blood. J is TRBJ2-1 and V is TRBV25-1; D may be TRBD1 (5 bases). This sequence was found in a woman in her 70s with COVID-19, enrolled during active disease. This chain's CDR3 is CASSEPGLGNEQFF. For the CDR3, the DNA is TGTGCCAGCAGTGAGCCAGGGTTGGGCAATGAGCAGTTCTTC.